This T cell receptor beta chain originates from a study of T cells in localized non-small cell lung cancer. Study observations and caveats: Greater blood T cell density accompanied longer overall survival. Uninvolved nearby lung showed the greatest T cell clonality, exceeding that found in tumor. Among the top 100 tumor clones, a median around 60 appeared in adjacent lung.

This CDR3 is 13 amino acids long. Per germline, CDR1 KGHSH and CDR2 LQKENI. Trimming pared 2 bases from V and 5 bases from J, leaving 7 bases between. A remark on this clone: As yet, its antigen is unknown.

The protocol was immunoSEQ multiplex PCR, while the TCRdb copy is restricted to in-frame clones and leaves out a portion. In the table there are around 19,000 clones, about 83% of which are singletons. The sequenced sample was peripheral blood, obtained before any cancer treatment. The chain recombines TRBV18 with TRBJ1-5, with D unresolved. The source is a male donor older than 55 with stage III lung adenocarcinoma. CDR3 loop: CASSPGKDQPQHF. The CDR3 DNA sequence: TGTGCCAGCTCACCAGGGAAAGATCAGCCCCAGCATTTT.